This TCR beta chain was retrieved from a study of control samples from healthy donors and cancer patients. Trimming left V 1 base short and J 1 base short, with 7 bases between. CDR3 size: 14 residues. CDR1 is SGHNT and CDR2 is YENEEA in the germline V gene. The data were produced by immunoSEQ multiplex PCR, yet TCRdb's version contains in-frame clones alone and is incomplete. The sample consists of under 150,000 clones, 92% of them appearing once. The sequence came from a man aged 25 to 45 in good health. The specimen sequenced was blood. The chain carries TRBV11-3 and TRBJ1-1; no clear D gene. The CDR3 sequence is CASSLGGANTEAFF. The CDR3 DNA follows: TGTGCCAGCAGCTTAGGTGGAGCGAACACTGAAGCTTTCTTT.